The TCR beta chain described here comes from a study of T cell changes during pregnancy in multiple sclerosis. Measured with immunoSEQ multiplex PCR; TCRdb has only the in-frame clones, and not every one. The sample shows 50,000 to 70,000 clones, around 90% of them seen only once. This receptor was obtained from a female donor with multiple sclerosis, enrolled in a pregnancy study. Sequencing was performed on CD8+ T cells from peripheral blood mononuclear cells, taken before pregnancy.

The CDR3 protein is CASSWGGGTDTQYF. CDR3 DNA sequence: TGTGCCAGCAGCTGGGGAGGGGGCACAGATACGCAGTATTTT. The V call is TRBV5-4, the J call TRBJ2-3; 7 bases match TRBD2. J was trimmed by 1 base and V by 3 bases; bases with no gene match: 2. Per the germline V gene, CDR1 is SGHNT and CDR2 is YYREEE (reference sequence). This CDR3 spans 14 amino acids.